The 11 T cell receptor beta chains below come from one sample, sequenced in a study of regulatory T cells in long-lasting Graves disease. HTBI primers from iRepertoire and Arm-PCR of CDR3 regions yielded the TCR beta libraries. TCRdb itself ran the multiplex PCR reads through MiXCR, one entry per CDR3 protein. Here the sample spans about 450,000 distinct CDR3 sequences, around 15% being singletons. Time point reported: newly diagnosed GD, antithyroid drugs for less than 3 months. Extracted RNA from PBMCs served as the source of the TCR library. These data are also associated with another study on T cells in Graves' hyperthyroidism and ophthalmopathy.

The specimen was peripheral blood mononuclear cells (PBMCs), collected at new diagnosis, from a patient treated with antithyroid drugs. The receptors derive from a woman aged 45-65 years with Graves disease.

This clonotype has a handful of counts. The missing conserved phenylalanine or tryptophan at the end of this CDR3 makes a read error likely. The chain recombines TRBV13 with TRBJ2-1; 10 bases align to TRBD2. Trimming at V came to 3 bases and at J to 8 bases, leaving 10 bases not matched to a gene. Germline V gives CDR1 PRHDT, CDR2 FYEKMQ (reference sequence). The CDR3 covers 16 residues. CDR3 residues: CASSFSGRAGGDEQFS. DNA for the CDR3: TGTGCCAGCAGCTTCAGCGGGAGGGCGGGGGGCGATGAGCAGTTCTCC.

In its sample, this clonotype was seen many times. The V call is TRBV7-3, the J call TRBJ2-1; TRBD2 matches 11 bases. CDR1 is SGHTA and CDR2 is FQGTGA in the germline V gene. V lost 2 bases and J lost 9; bases outside the gene matches: 6. This CDR3 is 15 amino acids long. CDR3 region: CASSLRSGRATEQFF. CDR3 coding DNA: TGTGCCAGCAGCTTACGTAGCGGGAGGGCCACTGAGCAGTTCTTC.

This clonotype was observed at least ten times. The chain couples TRBV18 to TRBJ2-1; D is possibly TRBD2 (7 bases). The J call could be wrong; TRBJ2-5 is a better fit for the DNA end. CDR3 length equals 15 residues. Germline CDR1 and CDR2: KGHSH and LQKENI. DNA of the CDR3: TGTGCCAGCTCACCAAATGTGAGGGGGGGAGAGACCCAGTACTTC. It translates to CASSPNVRGGETQYF.

This clonotype was observed a few times. This chain connects TRBV9 to TRBJ2-1; unclear D gene. The germline CDR1 and CDR2 sequences are SGDLS and YYNGEE. CDR3 length: 16 residues. V was cut by 1 base and J by 0 bases, with 11 bases left in between. The DNA of the CDR3 is TGTGCCAGCAGCGTAAGGGCGGTAAGCTCCTACAATGAGCAGTTCTTC. Protein product: CASSVRAVSSYNEQFF.

Many counts were recorded for this clonotype. V gene TRBV6-2 or TRBV6-3 combines with J gene TRBJ2-7, with TRBD1 matching over 7 bases. V shed 5 bases and J 2 bases; nucleotides not matched to a gene: 9. The CDR3 spans 15 residues. CDR1 and CDR2 from the germline V gene are MNHEY and SVGEGT. The CDR3 DNA is TGTGCCAGCAGTGAATCCGACAGGGCAACCTACGAGCAGTACTTC. Its protein is CASSESDRATYEQYF.

This clonotype was counted at least ten times. The chain recombines TRBV28 with TRBJ2-5; 7 nucleotides line up with TRBD1. The trim removed 6 bases at V and 5 bases at J, leaving 6 bases unmatched. The CDR3 loop spans 13 amino acids. Per germline, CDR1 MDHEN and CDR2 SYDVKM. For the CDR3, the DNA is TGTGCCAGCAGCCTCCTACAGGGGGAGACCCAGTACTTC. It is translated as CASSLLQGETQYF.

This clonotype occurred once. The rearrangement uses TRBV2 and TRBJ1-6; 9 bases agree with TRBD1. CDR1 is SNHLY and CDR2 is FYNNEI in the germline V gene. Germline trimming cut 6 bases from V and 6 bases from J; bases unmatched to any gene: 6. CDR3 size: 15 residues. The CDR3 reads CASRDPGQGNSPLHF. The CDR3 nucleotides read TGTGCCAGCAGGGATCCGGGACAGGGTAATTCACCCCTCCACTTT.

Many counts were recorded for this clonotype. The chain joins TRBV2 to TRBJ2-7, with TRBD2 identical over 9 bases. The CDR3 sequence is 14 residues long. The V gene end was trimmed by 7 bases and the J gene end by 7 bases; junction bases not matched to a gene: 11. Per germline, CDR1 SNHLY and CDR2 FYNNEI. The CDR3 is CASTGEAGGLEQYF. The CDR3 DNA reads as TGTGCCAGCACGGGCGAGGCGGGAGGGCTTGAGCAGTACTTC. The variable domain in full, completed from reference TRBV2 and TRBJ2-7, reads EPEVTQTPSHQVTQMGQEVILRCVPISNHLYFYWYRQILGQKVEFLVSFYNNEISEKSEIFDDQFSVERPDGSNFTLKIRSTKLEDSAMYFCASTGEAGGLEQYFGPGTRLTVT.

The chain recombines TRBV4-1 with TRBJ2-3; no clear D gene. Germline CDR1 is MGHRA and CDR2 is YSYEKL. CDR3 length: 14 residues. The ends were cut back, 5 bases at V and 1 base at J, with 10 bases in the middle. The CDR3 spells CASSTQTRTDTQYF. The DNA for the CDR3 is TGCGCCAGCAGCACCCAAACTCGCACAGATACGCAGTATTTT.

This clonotype was recorded many times. V is TRBV7-8 and J is TRBJ1-5; D is unresolved. CDR1 SGHVS and CDR2 FQNEAQ come from the germline V gene. This CDR3 contains 15 residues. The germline V and J ends were trimmed by 5 bases and 3 bases, with 14 bases remaining between them. The CDR3 reads CASSDRGWVNQPQHF. The CDR3 DNA reads TGTGCCAGCAGCGACCGGGGTTGGGTCAATCAGCCCCAGCATTTT. Combining the CDR3 with reference TRBV7-8 and TRBJ1-5 gives the whole variable domain GAGVSQSPRYKVAKRGQDVALRCDPISGHVSLFWYQQALGQGPEFLTYFQNEAQLDKSGLPSDRFFAERPEGSVSTLKIQRTQQEDSAVYLCASSDRGWVNQPQHFGDGTRLSIL.

This clonotype showed up many times. This chain joins TRBV15 and TRBJ1-5; D gene unclear. With 1 base removed from V and 5 bases from J, the gap between germline ends came to 15 bases. Germline assignment: CDR1 LNHNV and CDR2 YYDKDF (reference sequence). The CDR3 runs to 16 residues. CDR3 nucleotides: TGTGCCACCAGCAGAGTTCGGACCTCGGTGGATCAGCCCCAGCATTTT. Translated: CATSRVRTSVDQPQHF. Filled out from reference TRBV15 and TRBJ1-5, the complete variable domain reads DAMVIQNPRYQVTQFGKPVTLSCSQTLNHNVMYWYQQKSSQAPKLLFHYYDKDFNNEADTPDNFQSRRPNTSFCFLDIRSPGLGDTAMYLCATSRVRTSVDQPQHFGDGTRLSIL.